Listed here are 11 T cell receptor beta chains from one sample, sequenced in a study of cytomegalovirus exposure and HLA in healthy donors. In the PCR, 60 Vbeta and 13 Jbeta primers were used. Profiled with immunoSEQ multiplex PCR; TCRdb holds only in-frame clones, not every one. The sample yields under 200,000 clones, around 81% seen once. Sample: PBMCs. The receptors originated from a woman aged 45-65 years in good health and CMV-seronegative.

The chain has TRBV18 and TRBJ1-2, with 7 bases identical to TRBD1. The CDR3 is 13 residues long. Unmatched junction bases numbered 7, after V lost 3 bases and J lost 9 bases. In germline, CDR1 is KGHSH, CDR2 LQKENI. This CDR3 is CASSPTGSWSYTF. The CDR3 DNA is TGTGCCAGCTCACCGACAGGGTCTTGGAGCTACACCTTC.

The genes are TRBV6-9 and TRBJ2-1; TRBD1 matches 12 bases. This CDR3 is 17 amino acids long. CDR1 is MNHGY and CDR2 is SVAAGI in the germline V gene. With 6 bases clipped from V and 0 bases from J, the junction kept 6 bases outside the gene matches. CDR3 coding DNA: TGTGCCAGCAGCCGGGGACAGGGGGCCGGCTCCTACAATGAGCAGTTCTTC. Amino acids: CASSRGQGAGSYNEQFF.

CDR3 region: CASSPPDRGRDGYTF. In nucleotides, the CDR3 is TGTGCCAGCAGCCCTCCCGACAGGGGGAGAGATGGCTACACCTTC. J is TRBJ1-2 and V is TRBV2; TRBD1 matches 9 bases. In germline, CDR1 is SNHLY, CDR2 FYNNEI. V was clipped by 6 bases and J by 6 bases; unmatched bases: 11. The CDR3 covers 15 residues.

The rearrangement uses TRBV10-3 and TRBJ2-3, with 14 bases aligning to TRBD2. The V gene's germline CDR1 is ENHRY and CDR2 SYGVKD. Unmatched junction bases numbered 5, after V lost 6 bases and J lost 3 bases. CDR3 length: 16 amino acids. For the CDR3, the DNA is TGTGCCATCAGGGGGACTAGCGGGGGCGGTACAGATACGCAGTATTTT. Its protein product is CAIRGTSGGGTDTQYF.

The rearrangement joins TRBV6-5 to TRBJ2-5; TRBD1 aligns across 9 bases. CDR3 length equals 14 residues. CDR1 and CDR2 from the germline V gene are MNHEY and SVGAGI. After removal of 2 bases from V and 7 bases from J, the junction contained 5 bases not matched to a gene. CDR3 nucleotide sequence: TGTGCCAGCAGTTACGGGACAGGGAGTCGGACCCAGTACTTC. Translated: CASSYGTGSRTQYF.

V gene TRBV28 combines with J gene TRBJ2-7; TRBD2 aligns across 12 bases. The germline V gene encodes CDR1 MDHEN and CDR2 SYDVKM. The J segment lost 6 bases and the V segment lost 4 bases, leaving 7 bases of the junction unmatched. CDR3 length: 15 amino acids. The CDR3 DNA follows: TGTGCCAGCAGTTCCCTAGCGGGAGGGCCCGGCGAGCAGTACTTC. Protein: CASSSLAGGPGEQYF.

This chain connects TRBV11-2 to TRBJ1-2, with TRBD1 matching 9 bases. Germline V gene data show CDR1 as SGHAT and CDR2 as FQNNGV. Losses at the gene ends were 5 bases for V and 5 bases for J; bases not matched to a gene: 6. This CDR3 has 14 residues. The CDR3 is CASSPLDRGYGYTF. CDR3 nucleotide sequence: TGTGCCAGCAGCCCCCTTGACAGGGGGTATGGCTACACCTTC.

V gene TRBV7-9 combines with J gene TRBJ2-1; no reliable D call. The germline V and J ends were trimmed by 5 bases and 6 bases, with 20 bases remaining between them. Germline CDR1 is SEHNR and CDR2 is FQNEAQ (reference sequence). CDR3 size: 16 residues. The CDR3 nucleotides read TGTGCCAGCAGCGTCCAGACTCCGGCTCGTTCCAATGAGCAGTTCTTC. Translation gives CASSVQTPARSNEQFF. The full variable domain, its missing parts supplied by reference TRBV7-9 and TRBJ2-1, is DTGVSQNPRHKITKRGQNVTFRCDPISEHNRLYWYRQTLGQGPEFLTYFQNEAQLEKSRLLSDRFSAERPKGSFSTLEIQRTEQGDSAMYLCASSVQTPARSNEQFFGPGTRLTVL.

The chain combines TRBV4-1 with TRBJ2-7, with a possible D match to TRBD1 (6 bases). Between the trimmed V and J ends, which lost 0 bases and 4 bases, there was a span of 16 bases. The CDR3 totals 16 residues. Looked up from germline, CDR1 is MGHRA and CDR2 is YSYEKL. The CDR3, as DNA: TGCGCCAGCAGCCAAGATTGGGAGACAGGAGGATACGAGCAGTACTTC. Residues: CASSQDWETGGYEQYF.

The chain links TRBV4-2 to TRBJ2-2; D unresolved. CDR1 and CDR2 from the germline V gene are LGHNA and YNFKEQ. Trimming shortened V by 4 bases and J by 4 bases, and 10 bases separated the two germline ends. The CDR3 spans 14 residues. Here the CDR3 DNA reads TGTGCCAGCAGCCTCCCGAGATCCACCGGGGAGCTGTTTTTT. Its protein product is CASSLPRSTGELFF.

The CDR3 reads CASSQGLAGGRGEQYF. The CDR3, as DNA: TGTGCCAGCAGCCAAGGACTAGCGGGGGGGCGCGGCGAGCAGTACTTC. V is TRBV13 and J is TRBJ2-7; TRBD2 matches 15 bases. Per germline, CDR1 PRHDT and CDR2 FYEKMQ (reference sequence). The CDR3 extends over 16 amino acids. After removal of 5 bases from V and 6 bases from J, the junction contained 8 bases not matched to a gene. Complete variable domain (other parts from reference TRBV13 and TRBJ2-7): AAGVIQSPRHLIKEKRETATLKCYPIPRHDTVYWYQQGPGQDPQFLISFYEKMQSDKGSIPDRFSAQQFSDYHSELNMSSLELGDSALYFCASSQGLAGGRGEQYFGPGTRLTVT.